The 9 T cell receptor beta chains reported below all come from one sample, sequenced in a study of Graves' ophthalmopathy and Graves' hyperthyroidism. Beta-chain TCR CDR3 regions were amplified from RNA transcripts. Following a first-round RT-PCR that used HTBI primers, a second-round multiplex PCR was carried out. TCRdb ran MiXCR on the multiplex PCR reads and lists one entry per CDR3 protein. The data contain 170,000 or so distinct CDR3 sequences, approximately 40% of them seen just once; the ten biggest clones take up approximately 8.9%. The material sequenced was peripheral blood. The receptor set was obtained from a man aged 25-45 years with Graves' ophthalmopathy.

The CDR3 spells CASSPGTSGRSYEQYF. The CDR3 coding sequence is TGTGCCAGCAGTCCCGGGACTAGCGGGAGGTCATACGAGCAGTACTTC. This chain uses TRBV12-3 or TRBV12-4 with TRBJ2-7; 15 positions match TRBD2. Trimming removed 5 bases from V and 4 bases from J; junction bases left unmatched: 6. The CDR3 runs 16 residues.

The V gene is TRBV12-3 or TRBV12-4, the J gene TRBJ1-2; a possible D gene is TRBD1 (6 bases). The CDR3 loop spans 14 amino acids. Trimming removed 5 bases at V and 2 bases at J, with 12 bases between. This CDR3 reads CASSVGGTNYGYTF. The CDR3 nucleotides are TGTGCCAGCAGTGTGGGGGGCACCAACTATGGCTACACCTTC.

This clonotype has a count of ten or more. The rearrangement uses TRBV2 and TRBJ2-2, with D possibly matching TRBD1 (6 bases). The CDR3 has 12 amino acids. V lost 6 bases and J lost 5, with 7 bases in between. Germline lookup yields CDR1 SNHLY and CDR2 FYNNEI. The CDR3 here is CASRGQTGELFF. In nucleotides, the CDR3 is TGTGCCAGCAGAGGACAGACCGGGGAGCTGTTTTTT. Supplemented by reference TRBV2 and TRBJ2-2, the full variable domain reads EPEVTQTPSHQVTQMGQEVILRCVPISNHLYFYWYRQILGQKVEFLVSFYNNEISEKSEIFDDQFSVERPDGSNFTLKIRSTKLEDSAMYFCASRGQTGELFFGEGSRLTVL.

CDR3 DNA sequence: TGTGCCAGCAGTTCTACAGGGTTCAATCAGCCCCAGCATTTT. Translation: CASSSTGFNQPQHF. The V gene is TRBV12-3 or TRBV12-4, the J gene TRBJ1-5, with a possible D match to TRBD1 (6 bases). CDR3 length: 14 amino acids. Trimming pared 4 bases from V and 3 bases from J, leaving 10 bases between.

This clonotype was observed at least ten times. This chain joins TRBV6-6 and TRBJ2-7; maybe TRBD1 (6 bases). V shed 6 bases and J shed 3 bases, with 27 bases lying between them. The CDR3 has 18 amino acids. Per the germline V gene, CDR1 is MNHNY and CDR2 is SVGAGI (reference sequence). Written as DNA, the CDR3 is TGTGCCAGCAGCTACCCGAAGACAGGTCCTTTAGGAGGCTACGAGCAGTACTTC. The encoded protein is CASSYPKTGPLGGYEQYF.

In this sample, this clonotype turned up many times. CDR3 in amino acids: CAWSGGSNQPQHF. In nucleotides, the CDR3 is TGTGCCTGGAGCGGGGGAAGCAATCAGCCCCAGCATTTT. The gene calls are TRBV30 and TRBJ1-5; possible D gene TRBD1, 5 bases. This CDR3 comprises 13 residues. With 3 bases removed from V and 1 base from J, the gap between germline ends came to 7 bases. Germline V lookup: CDR1 GTSNPN, CDR2 SVGIG (reference sequence).

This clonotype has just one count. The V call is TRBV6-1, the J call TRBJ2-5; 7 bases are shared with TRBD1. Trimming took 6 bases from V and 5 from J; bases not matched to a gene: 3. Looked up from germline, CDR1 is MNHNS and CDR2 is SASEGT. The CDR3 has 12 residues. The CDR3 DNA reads TGTGCCAGCAGACAGGGGAGCGAGACCCAGTACTTC. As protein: CASRQGSETQYF.

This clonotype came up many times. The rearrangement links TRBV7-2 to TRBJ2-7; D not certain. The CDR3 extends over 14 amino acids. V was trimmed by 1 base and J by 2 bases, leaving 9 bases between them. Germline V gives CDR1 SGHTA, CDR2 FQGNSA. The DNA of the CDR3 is TGTGCCAGCAGCTTAGTCGTGCCCCCCTACGAGCAGTACTTC. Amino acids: CASSLVVPPYEQYF.

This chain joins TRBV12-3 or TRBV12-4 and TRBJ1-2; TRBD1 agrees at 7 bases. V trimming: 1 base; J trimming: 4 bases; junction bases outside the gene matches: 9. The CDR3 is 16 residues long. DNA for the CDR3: TGTGCCAGCAGTTTAGGGGGCAGGGGGACGGGCTATGGCTACACCTTC. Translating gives CASSLGGRGTGYGYTF.